Only one count was recorded for the clone carrying this TCR beta chain. Its target is not known. The data were taken from a study of post-analysis software for immune sequencing data. Regarding the study as a whole: Controls' normalized Chao1 diversity significantly exceeded that of multiple sclerosis patients. Samples prepared in the same batch strongly co-clustered by F measure. Patients used roughly five TRBV segments, including TRBV5-6, TRBV5-1 and TRBV20-1, more often than controls.

cDNA libraries for TCR beta contained unique molecular identifiers. It was from roughly 1.1 to 9.2 million T cells that approximately 500,000 cDNA molecules came. TCRdb analysed the PCR reads with MiXCR anew, one entry per CDR3 protein. The sample contains 350,000 to 500,000 distinct CDR3 sequences, about 40% of which appear only once. CDR1 is SGHDT, CDR2 YYEEEE, per germline. Trimming at V came to 6 bases and at J to 8 bases, leaving 15 bases not matched to a gene. This CDR3 comprises 16 residues. The TCR was taken from a girl aged 2 to 10 with multiple sclerosis. What was sequenced was blood. J is TRBJ2-1 and V is TRBV5-6; 9 bases fit TRBD2. CDR3 protein: CASTKRGVKVGYEQFF. In nucleotides, the CDR3 is TGTGCCAGCACTAAGCGGGGGGTAAAGGTGGGCTATGAGCAGTTCTTC. The whole variable domain, filled in from reference TRBV5-6 and TRBJ2-1, reads DAGVTQSPTHLIKTRGQQVTLRCSPKSGHDTVSWYQQALGQGPQFIFQYYEEEERQRGNFPDRFSGHQFPNYSSELNVNALLLGDSALYLCASTKRGVKVGYEQFFGPGTRLTVL.